Listed here is a single T cell receptor beta chain. Trimming removed 0 bases at V and 6 bases at J, with 9 bases between. CDR3 length: 13 amino acids. Per the germline V gene, CDR1 is SGHDT and CDR2 is YYEEEE. The source of the sample is a study of blood T cell repertoires in COVID-19. For the study at large: Whether acute or convalescent, the COVID-19 samples came from the United States, Italy and Spain. From T cells, B-cell-depleted T cells, or PBMCs came the material, which was cDNA or gDNA.

Under the authors' procedure: For nucleated cells, counts were estimated from reference gene primer amplification. The table came from immunoSEQ multiplex PCR; TCRdb's copy has only in-frame clones and leaves some out. That table is the source of V, J and clone size, and D and trimming were worked out from the DNA. The profile shows roughly 300,000 clones, over 75% of them singletons. The sample comprised peripheral blood. This TCR was recovered from a man aged 18 to 29 with active or convalescent COVID-19. The rearrangement uses TRBV5-6 and TRBJ1-2; the D gene is possibly TRBD1 (5 bases). CDR3 bases: TGTGCCAGCAGCTTGGACAGGACGGATGGCTACACCTTC. This gives the protein CASSLDRTDGYTF.